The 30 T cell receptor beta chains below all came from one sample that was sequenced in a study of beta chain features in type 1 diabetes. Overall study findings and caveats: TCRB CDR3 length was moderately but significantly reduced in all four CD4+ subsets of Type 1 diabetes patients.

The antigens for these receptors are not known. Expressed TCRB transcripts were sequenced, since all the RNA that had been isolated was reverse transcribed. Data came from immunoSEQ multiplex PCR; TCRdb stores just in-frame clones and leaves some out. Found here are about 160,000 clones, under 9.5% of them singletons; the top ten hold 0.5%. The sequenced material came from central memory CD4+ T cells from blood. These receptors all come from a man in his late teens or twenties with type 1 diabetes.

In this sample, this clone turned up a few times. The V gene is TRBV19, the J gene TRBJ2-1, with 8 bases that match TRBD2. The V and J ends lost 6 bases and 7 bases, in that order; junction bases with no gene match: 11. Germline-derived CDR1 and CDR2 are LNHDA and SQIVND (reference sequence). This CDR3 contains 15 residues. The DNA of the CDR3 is TGTGCCAGTAGAAGGGGGGCGGGGGGACCAAATGAGCAGTTCTTC. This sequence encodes CASRRGAGGPNEQFF.

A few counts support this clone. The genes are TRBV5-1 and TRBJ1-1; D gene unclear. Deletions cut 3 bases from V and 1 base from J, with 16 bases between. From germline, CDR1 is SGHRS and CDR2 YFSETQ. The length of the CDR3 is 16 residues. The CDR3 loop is CASSSQPGGSNTEAFF. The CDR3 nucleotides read TGCGCCAGCAGCTCCCAACCTGGAGGTTCGAACACTGAAGCTTTCTTT.

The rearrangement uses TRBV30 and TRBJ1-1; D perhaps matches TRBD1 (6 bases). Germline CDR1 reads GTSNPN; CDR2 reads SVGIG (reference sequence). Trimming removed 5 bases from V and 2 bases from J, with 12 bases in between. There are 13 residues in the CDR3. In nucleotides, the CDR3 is TGTGCCTGGGAGGGGGGGCGAAACACTGAAGCTTTCTTT. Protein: CAWEGGRNTEAFF.

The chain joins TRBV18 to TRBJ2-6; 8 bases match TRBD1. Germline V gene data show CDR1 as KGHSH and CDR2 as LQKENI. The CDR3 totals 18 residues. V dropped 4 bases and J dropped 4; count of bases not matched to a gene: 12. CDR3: CASSLMDRDVLGANVLTF. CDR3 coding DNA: TGTGCCAGCTCACTCATGGACAGGGATGTGTTAGGGGCCAACGTCCTGACTTTC.

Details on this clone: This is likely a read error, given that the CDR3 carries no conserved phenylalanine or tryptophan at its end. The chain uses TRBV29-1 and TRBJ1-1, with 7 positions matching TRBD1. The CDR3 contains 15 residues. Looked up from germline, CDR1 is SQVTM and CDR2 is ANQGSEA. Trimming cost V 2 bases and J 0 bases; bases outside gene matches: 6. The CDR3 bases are TGCAGCGTTGAATCTCCGGACAGGATGAACACTGAAGCTTTCTCT. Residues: CSVESPDRMNTEAFS.

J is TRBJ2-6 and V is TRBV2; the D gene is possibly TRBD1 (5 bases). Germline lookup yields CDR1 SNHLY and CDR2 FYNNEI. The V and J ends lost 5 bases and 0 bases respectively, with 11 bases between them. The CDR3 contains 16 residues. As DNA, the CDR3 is TGTGCCAGCAGTCAGGACACTAACTCTGGGGCCAACGTCCTGACTTTC. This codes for CASSQDTNSGANVLTF.

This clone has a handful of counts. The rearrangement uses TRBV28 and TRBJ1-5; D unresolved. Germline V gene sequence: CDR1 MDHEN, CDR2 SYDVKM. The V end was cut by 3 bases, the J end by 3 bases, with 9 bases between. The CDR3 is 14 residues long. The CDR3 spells CASSFAQFNQPQHF. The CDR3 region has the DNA TGTGCCAGCAGTTTCGCACAGTTCAATCAGCCCCAGCATTTT.

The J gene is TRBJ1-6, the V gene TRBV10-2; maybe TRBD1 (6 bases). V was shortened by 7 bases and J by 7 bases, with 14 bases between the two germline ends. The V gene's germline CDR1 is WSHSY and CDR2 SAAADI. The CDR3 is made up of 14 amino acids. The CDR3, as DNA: TGCGCCAGCAATCGGGGGGCTGCGAATTCACCCCTCCACTTT. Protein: CASNRGAANSPLHF.

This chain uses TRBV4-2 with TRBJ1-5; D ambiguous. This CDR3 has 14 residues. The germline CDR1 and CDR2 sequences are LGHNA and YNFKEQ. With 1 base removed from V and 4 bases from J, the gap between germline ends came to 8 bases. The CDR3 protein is CASSQVQLNQPQHF. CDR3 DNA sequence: TGTGCCAGCAGCCAAGTACAGTTGAATCAGCCCCAGCATTTT.

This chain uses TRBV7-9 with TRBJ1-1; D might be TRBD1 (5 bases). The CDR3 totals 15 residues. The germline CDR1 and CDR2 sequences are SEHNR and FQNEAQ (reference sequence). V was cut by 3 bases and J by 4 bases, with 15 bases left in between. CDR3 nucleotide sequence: TGTGCCAGCAGCTTGGGGTCGGGGGGAATCACTGAAGCTTTCTTT. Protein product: CASSLGSGGITEAFF.

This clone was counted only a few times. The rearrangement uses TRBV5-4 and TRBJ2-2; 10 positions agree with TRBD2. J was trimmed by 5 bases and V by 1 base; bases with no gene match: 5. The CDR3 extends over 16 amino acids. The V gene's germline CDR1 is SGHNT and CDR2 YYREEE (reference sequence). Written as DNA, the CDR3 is TGTGCCAGCAGCTTGCAGCGGGGGGGCCTTACCGGGGAGCTGTTTTTT. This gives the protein CASSLQRGGLTGELFF.

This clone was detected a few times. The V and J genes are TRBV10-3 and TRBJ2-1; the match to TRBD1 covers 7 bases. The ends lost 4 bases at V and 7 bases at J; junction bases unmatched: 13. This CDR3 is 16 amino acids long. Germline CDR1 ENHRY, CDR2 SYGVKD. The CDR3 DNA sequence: TGTGCCATCAGTGCCCCCGGCAGGGGGTCCAGGAATGAGCAGTTCTTC. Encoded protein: CAISAPGRGSRNEQFF.

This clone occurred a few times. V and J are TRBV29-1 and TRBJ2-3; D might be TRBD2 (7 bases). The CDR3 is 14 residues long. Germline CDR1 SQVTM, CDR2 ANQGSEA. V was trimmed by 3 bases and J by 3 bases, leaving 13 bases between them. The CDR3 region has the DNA TGCAGCGTTGAGAAGGGGGAGGGAACAGATACGCAGTATTTT. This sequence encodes CSVEKGEGTDTQYF.

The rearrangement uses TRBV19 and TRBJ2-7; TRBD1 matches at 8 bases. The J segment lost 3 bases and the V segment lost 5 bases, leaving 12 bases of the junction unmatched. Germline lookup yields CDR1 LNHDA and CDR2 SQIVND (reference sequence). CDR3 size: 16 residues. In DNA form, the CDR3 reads TGTGCCAGTAGTCGGGTTCCGGGACAGGAAAACTACGAGCAGTACTTC. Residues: CASSRVPGQENYEQYF.

The CDR3 loop reads CASSDRGSYGYTF. The CDR3 DNA reads TGTGCCAGCAGTGACAGGGGTAGCTATGGCTACACCTTC. The chain employs TRBV2 and TRBJ1-2, with a weak D call TRBD1 (6 bases). Germline assignment: CDR1 SNHLY and CDR2 FYNNEI. This CDR3 is 13 amino acids long. The V and J ends lost 3 bases and 4 bases respectively, with 9 bases between them.

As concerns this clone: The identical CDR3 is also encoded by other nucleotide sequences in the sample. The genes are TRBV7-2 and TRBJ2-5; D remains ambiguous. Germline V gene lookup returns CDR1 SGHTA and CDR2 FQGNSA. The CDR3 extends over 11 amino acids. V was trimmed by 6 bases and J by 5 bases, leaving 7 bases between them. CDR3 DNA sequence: TGTGCCAGCAGTTTTCGTGAGACCCAGTACTTC. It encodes CASSFRETQYF.

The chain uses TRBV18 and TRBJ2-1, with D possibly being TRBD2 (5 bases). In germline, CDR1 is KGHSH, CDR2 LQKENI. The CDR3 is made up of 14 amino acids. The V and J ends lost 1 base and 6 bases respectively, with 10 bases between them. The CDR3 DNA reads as TGTGCCAGCTCACCACTGTACGGGGTCAATGAGCAGTTCTTC. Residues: CASSPLYGVNEQFF.

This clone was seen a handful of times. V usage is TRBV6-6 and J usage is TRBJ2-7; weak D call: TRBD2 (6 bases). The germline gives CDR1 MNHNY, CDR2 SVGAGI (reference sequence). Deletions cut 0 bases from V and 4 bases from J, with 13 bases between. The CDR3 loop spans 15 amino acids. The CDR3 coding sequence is TGTGCCAGCAGTTACTCGGGTGAGCGGGTGTACGAGCAGTACTTC. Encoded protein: CASSYSGERVYEQYF.

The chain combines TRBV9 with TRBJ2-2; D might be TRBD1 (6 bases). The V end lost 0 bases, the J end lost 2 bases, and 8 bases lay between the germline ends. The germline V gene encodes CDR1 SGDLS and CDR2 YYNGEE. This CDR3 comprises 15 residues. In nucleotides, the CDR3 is TGTGCCAGCAGCGTAGGGGACATCAACACCGGGGAGCTGTTTTTT. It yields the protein CASSVGDINTGELFF. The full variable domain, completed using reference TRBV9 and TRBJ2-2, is DSGVTQTPKHLITATGQRVTLRCSPRSGDLSVYWYQQSLDQGLQFLIQYYNGEERAKGNILERFSAQQFPDLHSELNLSSLELGDSALYFCASSVGDINTGELFFGEGSRLTVL.

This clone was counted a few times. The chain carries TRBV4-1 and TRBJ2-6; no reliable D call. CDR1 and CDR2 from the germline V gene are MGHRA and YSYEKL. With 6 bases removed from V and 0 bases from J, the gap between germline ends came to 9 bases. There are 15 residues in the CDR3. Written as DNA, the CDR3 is TGCGCCAGCAGGGCAGGTTCCTCTGGGGCCAACGTCCTGACTTTC. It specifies CASRAGSSGANVLTF.

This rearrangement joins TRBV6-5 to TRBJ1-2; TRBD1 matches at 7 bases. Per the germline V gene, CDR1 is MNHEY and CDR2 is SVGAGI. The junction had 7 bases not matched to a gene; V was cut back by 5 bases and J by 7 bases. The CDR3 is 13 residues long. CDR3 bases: TGTGCCAGCAGTCCAGGGGGAGTGAGTGGCTACACCTTC. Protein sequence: CASSPGGVSGYTF.

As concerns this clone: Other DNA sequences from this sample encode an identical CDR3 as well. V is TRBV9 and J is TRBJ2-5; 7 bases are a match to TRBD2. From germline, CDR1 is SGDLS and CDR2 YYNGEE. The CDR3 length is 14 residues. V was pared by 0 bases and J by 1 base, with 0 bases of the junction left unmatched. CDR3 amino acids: CASSVGGSQETQYF. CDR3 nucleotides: TGTGCCAGCAGCGTAGGCGGGAGCCAAGAGACCCAGTACTTC.

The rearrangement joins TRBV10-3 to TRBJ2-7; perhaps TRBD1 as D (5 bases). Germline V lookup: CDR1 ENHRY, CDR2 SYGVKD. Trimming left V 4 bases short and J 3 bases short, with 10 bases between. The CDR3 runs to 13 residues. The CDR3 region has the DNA TGTGCCATCAGTGGGCAGGGAAGCTACGAGCAGTACTTC. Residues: CAISGQGSYEQYF.

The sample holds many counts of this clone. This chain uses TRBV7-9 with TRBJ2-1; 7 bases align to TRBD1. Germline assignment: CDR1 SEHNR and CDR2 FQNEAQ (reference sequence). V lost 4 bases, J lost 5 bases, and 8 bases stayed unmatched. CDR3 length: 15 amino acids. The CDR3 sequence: CASSWDRNENNEQFF. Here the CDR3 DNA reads TGTGCCAGCAGCTGGGACAGAAACGAGAACAATGAGCAGTTCTTC.

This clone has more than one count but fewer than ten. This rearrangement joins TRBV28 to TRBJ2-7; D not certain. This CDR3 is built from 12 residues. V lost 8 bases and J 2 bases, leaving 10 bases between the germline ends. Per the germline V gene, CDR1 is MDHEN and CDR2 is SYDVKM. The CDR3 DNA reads TGTGCCAGCGCGGTAGCCACCTACGAGCAGTACTTC. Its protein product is CASAVATYEQYF.

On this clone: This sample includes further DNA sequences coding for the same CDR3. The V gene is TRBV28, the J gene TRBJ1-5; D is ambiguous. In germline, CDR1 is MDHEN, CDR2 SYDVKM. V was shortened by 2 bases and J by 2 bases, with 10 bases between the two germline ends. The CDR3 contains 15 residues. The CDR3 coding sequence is TGTGCCAGCAGTTTAGGGTCGAGGGGCAATCAGCCCCAGCATTTT. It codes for CASSLGSRGNQPQHF.

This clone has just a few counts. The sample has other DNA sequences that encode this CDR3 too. As DNA, the CDR3 is TGTGCCAGCAGCCCGGGACAGAACACTGAAGCTTTCTTT. Amino acid sequence: CASSPGQNTEAFF. The J gene is TRBJ1-1, the V gene TRBV7-2; the D gene is possibly TRBD1 (6 bases). The germline CDR1 and CDR2 sequences are SGHTA and FQGNSA. Trimming cost V 5 bases and J 1 base, with 8 bases left between them. The CDR3 contains 13 residues.

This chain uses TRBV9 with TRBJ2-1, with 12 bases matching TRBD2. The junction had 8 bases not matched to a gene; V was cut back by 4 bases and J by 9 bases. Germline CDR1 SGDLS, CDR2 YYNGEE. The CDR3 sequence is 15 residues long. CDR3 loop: CASSPSGGVLVEQFF. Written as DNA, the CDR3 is TGTGCCAGCAGCCCTAGCGGGGGGGTTCTGGTTGAGCAGTTCTTC.

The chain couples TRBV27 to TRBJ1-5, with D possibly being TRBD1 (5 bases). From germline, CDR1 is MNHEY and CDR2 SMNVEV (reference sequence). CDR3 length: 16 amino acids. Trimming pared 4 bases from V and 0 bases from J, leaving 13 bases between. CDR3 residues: CASSSRQLNSNQPQHF. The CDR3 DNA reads TGTGCCAGCAGTTCCCGACAGCTTAATAGCAATCAGCCCCAGCATTTT.

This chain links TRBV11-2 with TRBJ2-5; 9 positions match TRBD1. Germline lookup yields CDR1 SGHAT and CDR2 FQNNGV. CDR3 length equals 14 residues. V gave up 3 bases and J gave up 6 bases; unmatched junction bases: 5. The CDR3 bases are TGTGCCAGCAGCTTCGGGGACAGGGAGCAGACCCAGTACTTC. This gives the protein CASSFGDREQTQYF.